Following are 10 T cell receptor beta chains from one sample sequenced in a study of cytomegalovirus exposure and HLA in healthy donors. PCR was performed using 60 Vbeta and 13 Jbeta primers. Some clones are missing from TCRdb's copy, which holds only in-frame ones; the method was immunoSEQ multiplex PCR. This sample contains some 46,000 clones. Sequences were obtained from PBMCs. These receptors were collected from a male donor in good health and CMV-seronegative.

A note on this clone: The junction departs from germline at one end; a sequencing error may be responsible. V gene TRBV7-7 combines with J gene TRBJ2-5; D is unresolved. The length of the CDR3 is 13 residues. Germline CDR1 is SSHAT and CDR2 is FNYEAQ (reference sequence). CDR3 coding DNA: TGTGCTAGCAGCTTAGAGCGACTAGAGACCCAGTACTTC. Translation: CASSLERLETQYF.

The V call is TRBV6-5, the J call TRBJ2-3; D is uncertain. Germline V CDR1 and CDR2: MNHEY, SVGAGI. The CDR3 has 13 amino acids. V dropped 7 bases and J dropped 6 bases, with 14 bases sitting between them. CDR3 amino acids: CASNQGFGDTQYF. CDR3 nucleotide sequence: TGTGCCAGCAATCAAGGCTTCGGGGATACGCAGTATTTT.

V gene TRBV7-2 combines with J gene TRBJ2-1; 13 positions match TRBD2. This CDR3 has 16 amino acids. Germline trimming cut 5 bases from V and 1 base from J; bases unmatched to any gene: 2. The germline V gene encodes CDR1 SGHTA and CDR2 FQGNSA. The CDR3 reads CASSRTSGSSYNEQFF. The CDR3, as DNA: TGTGCCAGCAGCAGGACTAGCGGGAGTTCCTACAATGAGCAGTTCTTC.

The V and J genes are TRBV7-6 and TRBJ1-1, with D perhaps TRBD1 (6 bases). V dropped 4 bases and J dropped 0 bases, with 9 bases sitting between them. CDR3 length: 14 amino acids. Germline lookup yields CDR1 SGHVS and CDR2 FNYEAQ. The CDR3 sequence is CASSSDRLNTEAFF. As DNA, the CDR3 is TGTGCCAGCAGCTCGGACAGATTGAACACTGAAGCTTTCTTT.

This rearrangement joins TRBV5-1 to TRBJ1-1, with a tentative D call TRBD1 (6 bases). Trimming pared 4 bases from V and 1 base from J, leaving 14 bases between. This CDR3 has 15 residues. Germline V CDR1 and CDR2: SGHRS, YFSETQ. In nucleotides, the CDR3 is TGCGCCAGCAGCGGACAGTCCCCGAGGAACACTGAAGCTTTCTTT. Translated: CASSGQSPRNTEAFF.

V usage is TRBV18 and J usage is TRBJ1-4; 8 bases map to TRBD1. The germline gives CDR1 KGHSH, CDR2 LQKENI. This CDR3 has 18 residues. Losses at the gene ends were 0 bases for V and 5 bases for J; bases not matched to a gene: 11. The CDR3 coding sequence is TGTGCCAGCTCACCACCATTCGGGACAGGTCGACGGAATGAAAAACTGTTTTTT. Residues: CASSPPFGTGRRNEKLFF.

The V and J genes are TRBV15 and TRBJ1-2; D gene unclear. There are 15 residues in the CDR3. Germline CDR1 reads LNHNV; CDR2 reads YYDKDF (reference sequence). Trimming pared 0 bases from V and 1 base from J, leaving 9 bases between. The CDR3 loop reads CATSRDREGNYGYTF. The DNA for the CDR3 is TGTGCCACCAGCAGAGATCGAGAGGGTAACTATGGCTACACCTTC.

For the CDR3, the DNA is TGTGCCAGCAGCGTAACGAGCGGAGTAACCTACAATGAGCAGTTCTTC. It translates to CASSVTSGVTYNEQFF. The chain couples TRBV9 to TRBJ2-1; tentatively, D is TRBD2 (5 bases). V lost 1 base to trimming and J lost 2 bases, with 13 bases between them. CDR3 size: 16 residues. Germline V gene data show CDR1 as SGDLS and CDR2 as YYNGEE.

This rearrangement joins TRBV7-9 to TRBJ2-1; D gene uncertain. The CDR3 consists of 11 residues. The germline gives CDR1 SEHNR, CDR2 FQNEAQ (reference sequence). The V gene lost 8 bases and the J gene lost 8 bases, with 10 bases spanning the gap. The CDR3 protein is CASGRLDEQFF. The CDR3 DNA reads TGTGCCAGCGGCAGATTGGATGAGCAGTTCTTC.

This chain joins TRBV4-1 and TRBJ2-2; possible D gene TRBD1, 6 bases. Germline assignment: CDR1 MGHRA and CDR2 YSYEKL. The CDR3 is 14 residues long. V lost 4 bases and J 9 bases, leaving 15 bases between the germline ends. As DNA, the CDR3 is TGCGCCAGCAGCCGAGGGACAACCCTCAGGGAGCTGTTTTTT. This encodes CASSRGTTLRELFF.